This TCR beta chain was found in a study of OX40 agonist ivuxolimab in advanced cancers. CDR3 length: 18 amino acids. Germline assignment: CDR1 MDHEN and CDR2 SYDVKM. Trimming took 6 bases from V and 4 from J; bases not matched to a gene: 16. Assay used: immunoSEQ multiplex PCR; TCRdb lists only in-frame clones, some missing. The sample records under 90,000 clones, 80% to 95% being singletons. Study observations and caveats: Those patients achieving a partial response at 0.1-3.0 mg/kg showed among the lowest clonal expansion. More expanded clones were seen, on average, in CD8+ T cells than in CD4+.

For this clone: Its antigen is unknown.

This sample comprised CD4+ or CD8+ T cells sorted from blood, obtained in a trial of the OX40 agonist ivuxolimab. The TCR comes from an adult with an advanced solid tumor such as melanoma, head and neck, liver or kidney cancer. The chain has TRBV28 and TRBJ1-1; 11 nucleotides line up with TRBD1. The CDR3 sequence is CASRPTGTGGRLSTEAFF. The CDR3 region has the DNA TGTGCCAGCAGACCTACCGGGACAGGGGGACGGTTAAGCACTGAAGCTTTCTTT.